Listed below are T cell receptor beta chains from one sample, sequenced in a study of tumor-infiltrating lymphocytes in primary liver carcinoma. Via MiXCR, TCRdb re-called the multiplex PCR reads, giving one row per CDR3 protein. Of about 84,000 distinct CDR3 sequences detected, approximately 70% appear once; the ten largest clones hold 15% to 20%. Sequencing was performed on liver tumor tissue from sampling region 1. Receptors were obtained from a man in his forties or fifties with primary liver carcinoma and hepatitis B virus infection. Both conserved end residues are part of each CDR3. D genes are given only for firm matches. Not all rows give a size; the values are once, few, many and, for expanded clones, a class.

TRBV4-2,TRBJ1-3,NA,NA,TGTGCCAGCAGCCAAGAACTGTCATACTCCGGAAAAACCATATATTTT,CASSQELSYSGKTIYF
TRBV12-3/TRBV12-4,TRBJ2-4,NA,NA,TGTGCCAGTACCCTGGTCCAAGCCAAAAACATTCAGTACTTC,CASTLVQAKNIQYF
TRBV11-2,TRBJ1-2,NA,NA,TGTGCCAGCAGAGCACAGGTGGGAAGGGGTTATGGCTACACCTTC,CASRAQVGRGYGYTF
TRBV11-2,TRBJ2-1,TRBD2,few,TGTGCCAGCGGCTTAGATGGGGGTGCTGCGGGGGATGTGCAGTTCTTC,CASGLDGGAAGDVQFF
TRBV7-9,TRBJ2-1,TRBD1,many,TGTGCCAGCACCTCGGGACAGGGCGACAATGAGCAGTTCTTC,CASTSGQGDNEQFF
TRBV4-1,TRBJ2-7,NA,NA,TGCGCCAGCAGGCCGGGGCCGAGCCCCTGCGAGCAGTACTTC,CASRPGPSPCEQYF
TRBV6-6,TRBJ2-5,TRBD1,many,TGTGCCAGCAGTTCGGGACAGGGGGAAGAGACCCAGTACTTC,CASSSGQGEETQYF
TRBV11-2,TRBJ2-7,TRBD1,NA,TGTGCCAGCAGCTACCGGACAGGGGGCGCTAACAGGCACGAGCAGTACTTC,CASSYRTGGANRHEQYF
TRBV11-2,TRBJ2-5,NA,NA,TGTGCCAGCAGCTTAGTCCCGGCTAGCAGGCAGGAGACCCAGTACTTT,CASSLVPASRQETQYF
TRBV10-3,TRBJ2-7,TRBD1,NA,TGTACCATCAGTGGGTACGGCAGGGGGCTGAACGAGCAGTACTTC,CTISGYGRGLNEQYF
TRBV11-1,TRBJ2-1,TRBD2,NA,TGTGCCAGCAGCCTGGGACTAGCGGGAGAAGTTGACAATGAGCAGTTC,CASSLGLAGEVDNEQF
TRBV25-1,TRBJ2-1,TRBD2,NA,TGTGCCGGCGGGGGGGAGAATGAGCAGTTCTTC,CAGGGENEQFF
TRBV6-1,TRBJ1-2,TRBD1,many,TGTGCCAGCATCCCGACAGGGGGCTCCTATGGCTACACCTTC,CASIPTGGSYGYTF
TRBV6-5,TRBJ1-2,NA,many,TGTGCCAGCACCAATAGCGGGGATATCGACGGCTACACCTTC,CASTNSGDIDGYTF
TRBV7-8,TRBJ2-2,NA,NA,TGTGCCAGCAGCTCTCGGGGGAGCGCGAACACCGGGGAGCTGTTTTTT,CASSSRGSANTGELFF
TRBV10-1,TRBJ2-7,NA,once,TGCGCTAACAGTGATTTATCCTACGAGCAGTACTTC,CANSDLSYEQYF
TRBV6-2/TRBV6-3,TRBJ2-7,TRBD2,many,TGTGCCAGCAGGGGACTAGCGGGAGAGGACTCCTACGAGCAGTACTTC,CASRGLAGEDSYEQYF
TRBV10-2,TRBJ2-1,NA,NA,TGCGCCAGCAGTGTGGGGCAGAACTCCTACAATGAGCAGTTCTTC,CASSVGQNSYNEQFF
TRBV7-9,TRBJ2-1,TRBD2,many,TGTGCCAGCAGCTTAGATCTTAGCGGGAGCATGTTCTTC,CASSLDLSGSMFF
TRBV12-3/TRBV12-4,TRBJ2-7,NA,NA,TGTGCCATCCCCCAGAGTGGTCGGCGCCACGAGCAGTACTTC,CAIPQSGRRHEQYF
TRBV29-1,TRBJ2-7,TRBD1,NA,TGCAGCATTGTACAGGGGGGCCGTATGCAGTACTTC,CSIVQGGRMQYF
TRBV6-5,TRBJ2-1,TRBD2,NA,TGTGCCAGCAGTTCCGGGTCTAGCGGGAGGGCCGGCGCCGTCAATGAGCAGTTCTTC,CASSSGSSGRAGAVNEQFF
TRBV7-9,TRBJ2-3,NA,NA,TGTGCCAGGGGTAGAGGGCCAGATACGCAGTATTTT,CARGRGPDTQYF
TRBV6-6,TRBJ2-5,NA,NA,TGCGCCAGCAACGTGACTAGTCGAGAGACCCAGTATTTC,CASNVTSRETQYF
TRBV5-1,TRBJ2-7,TRBD2,once,TGCGCCGGCATCGAGACTAGCGGGGGTGTCTACGAGCAGTACTTC,CAGIETSGGVYEQYF
TRBV12-3/TRBV12-4,TRBJ2-7,NA,NA,TGTGTCAGCAGTTCGGGTCCGGACGGCCGCCTCAACGAGCGGTACTTC,CVSSSGPDGRLNERYF
TRBV7-9,TRBJ2-5,TRBD1,NA,TGTGCCAGCAGCTCACGGAACAGGGGAACGAAAGAGACCCAGTACTTC,CASSSRNRGTKETQYF
TRBV19,TRBJ2-1,TRBD2,NA,TGTGCCAGTAGCTTGGACCCCTTGGGACTAGCGGCCTACAATGAGCAGTTCTTC,CASSLDPLGLAAYNEQFF
TRBV6-5,TRBJ1-5,NA,many,TGTGCCAGCAGTTATGACCCTCCATGGGCCACCAATCAGCCCCAGCATTTT,CASSYDPPWATNQPQHF
TRBV4-1,TRBJ2-1,NA,few,TGCACCAGCAGCCAAATAGCTGATATCTCCTACAATGTGCAGTTCTTC,CTSSQIADISYNVQFF
TRBV9,TRBJ2-4,NA,few,TGTGCCAGCAGCGCCGGGGCGGTGGATGGTATTCAGTACTTC,CASSAGAVDGIQYF
TRBV12-3/TRBV12-4,TRBJ2-5,TRBD2,NA,TGTGCCGACAGCGGGACTACCAAAGAGACCCAGTACTTC,CADSGTTKETQYF
TRBV12-3/TRBV12-4,TRBJ1-5,NA,many,TGTGCCAGCAGCAGAGACCCGAATCAGCCCCAGCATTTT,CASSRDPNQPQHF
TRBV10-3,TRBJ2-3,TRBD2,NA,TGTGCCGTCAGGGAAAGACTAGCGGGAGGAACCACCGTAGATACGCAGTATTTT,CAVRERLAGGTTVDTQYF
TRBV6-1,TRBJ1-2,NA,few,TGTACCAGCAGTGAAAACAGGGCGCATGGCTACACCTTT,CTSSENRAHGYTF
TRBV20-1,TRBJ2-5,TRBD2,few,TGCAGTGGGCTAGAGCGGGAGGAAGAGACCCAGTACTTC,CSGLEREEETQYF
TRBV9,TRBJ2-3,TRBD2,NA,TGTGCCAGCAGCGTAGTGGCTAGCGGGAACACAGATACGCAGTATTTT,CASSVVASGNTDTQYF
TRBV28,TRBJ1-1,NA,NA,TGTACCAGCAGTTTAGGGGTCTCAGGTGAAGCTTTCTTT,CTSSLGVSGEAFF
TRBV11-2,TRBJ2-1,NA,NA,TGTGCGAGCAGTTTAGATCACTGGGGAGGACTAAATGAGCAGTTCTTC,CASSLDHWGGLNEQFF
TRBV11-2,TRBJ2-3,NA,NA,TGTGCCAGCAACTCGACACGCCACACAGATACGCATTATTTT,CASNSTRHTDTHYF
TRBV5-1,TRBJ2-1,TRBD2,few,TGCGTCAGCAGCCACTTAGCGGGGCCAGATGGGGATGAGCAGTTCTTC,CVSSHLAGPDGDEQFF
TRBV20-1,TRBJ2-5,NA,NA,TGCAGTGCTAGAGATTGGGCAGATATCATAGAGACCCAGTACTTC,CSARDWADIIETQYF
TRBV6-1,TRBJ2-7,TRBD2,NA,TGTGTCAGCAGTGAAATCGGGAGGGACCAGTACTTC,CVSSEIGRDQYF
TRBV12-3/TRBV12-4,TRBJ1-2,NA,NA,TGTGCCAGCAGTTTATTGCTGGGGGCGCATGGCTACACCTTC,CASSLLLGAHGYTF